These 6 T cell receptor beta chains share one sample of origin, sequenced in a study of CD8 T cells in ankylosing spondylitis. Via MiXCR, TCRdb re-called the 5' RACE reads, giving one row per CDR3 protein. This table holds 350,000 or so distinct CDR3 sequences, roughly 14% found once. The specimen sequenced was blood, either unsorted or a sorted T cell fraction (not recorded which). These receptors all stem from a male donor with ankylosing spondylitis or in good health (not recorded which).

This clonotype showed up many times. The V gene is TRBV5-1, the J gene TRBJ1-1; no clear D gene. This CDR3 region has 13 residues. The V gene lost 6 bases and the J gene lost 0 bases, with 9 bases spanning the gap. From germline, CDR1 is SGHRS and CDR2 YFSETQ. Here the CDR3 reads CASTREVNTEAFF. The CDR3 nucleotides read TGCGCCAGCACCCGAGAAGTGAACACTGAAGCTTTCTTT. The variable domain in full, with the rest retrieved from reference TRBV5-1 and TRBJ1-1, is KAGVTQTPRYLIKTRGQQVTLSCSPISGHRSVSWYQQTPGQGLQFLFEYFSETQRNKGNFPGRFSGRQFSNSRSEMNVSTLELGDSALYLCASTREVNTEAFFGQGTRLTVV.

CDR3 in DNA: TGTGCCAGCAGCCATAGCCAGGGGCCCTTCGCTAATCAGCCCCAGCATTTT. Encoded protein: CASSHSQGPFANQPQHF. The V and J genes are TRBV14 and TRBJ1-5; D may be TRBD1 (6 bases). Per germline, CDR1 SGHDN and CDR2 FVKESK. CDR3 size: 17 residues. With 3 bases removed from V and 4 bases from J, the gap between germline ends came to 19 bases. The whole variable domain, remainder taken from reference TRBV14 and TRBJ1-5, is EAGVTQFPSHSVIEKGQTVTLRCDPISGHDNLYWYRRVMGKEIKFLLHFVKESKQDESGMPNNRFLAERTGGTYSTLKVQPAELEDSGVYFCASSHSQGPFANQPQHFGDGTRLSIL.

This chain connects TRBV4-2 to TRBJ2-4; TRBD1 is a possible D gene (5 bases). Germline-derived CDR1 and CDR2 are LGHNA and YNFKEQ. This CDR3 comprises 13 residues. V was pared by 1 base and J by 6 bases, with 7 bases between. CDR3 sequence reads: CASSQVGANIQYF. DNA for the CDR3: TGTGCCAGCAGCCAAGTAGGGGCAAACATTCAGTACTTC.

The chain uses TRBV14 and TRBJ2-1, with 7 bases that match TRBD2. This CDR3 has 14 amino acids. Trimming at V came to 3 bases and at J to 7 bases, leaving 6 bases not matched to a gene. Germline loops: CDR1 SGHDN, CDR2 FVKESK. The CDR3 sequence is CASSQGGLRNEQFF. In nucleotides, the CDR3 is TGTGCCAGCAGCCAGGGGGGGTTGAGGAATGAGCAGTTCTTC.

This clonotype was seen many times. The chain has TRBV5-1 and TRBJ2-3; D possibly matches TRBD1 or TRBD2 (5 bases each). The CDR3 is 15 amino acids. V was clipped by 0 bases and J by 1 base, with 9 bases between them. CDR1 is SGHRS, CDR2 YFSETQ, per germline. Here the CDR3 reads CASSLDGTRTDTQYF. The DNA for the CDR3 is TGCGCCAGCAGCTTGGATGGGACCCGCACAGATACGCAGTATTTT.

This clonotype was seen a handful of times. The J gene is TRBJ2-4, the V gene TRBV12-3 or TRBV12-4; 10 bases fit TRBD1. The CDR3 loop spans 14 amino acids. The ends lost 6 bases at V and 9 bases at J; junction bases unmatched: 8. This CDR3 is CASSPTGGTPIQYF. As DNA, the CDR3 is TGTGCCAGCAGCCCGACAGGGGGCACCCCCATTCAGTACTTC.